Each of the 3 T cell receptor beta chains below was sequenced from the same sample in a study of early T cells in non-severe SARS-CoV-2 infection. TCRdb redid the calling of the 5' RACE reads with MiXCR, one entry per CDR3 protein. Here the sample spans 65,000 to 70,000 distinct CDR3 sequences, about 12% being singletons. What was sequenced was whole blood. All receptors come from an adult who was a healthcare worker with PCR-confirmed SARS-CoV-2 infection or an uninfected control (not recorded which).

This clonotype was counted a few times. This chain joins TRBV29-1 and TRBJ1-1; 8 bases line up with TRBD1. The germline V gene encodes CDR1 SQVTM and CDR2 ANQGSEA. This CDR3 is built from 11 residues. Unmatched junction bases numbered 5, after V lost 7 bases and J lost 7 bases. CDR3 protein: CSGDRGNEAFF. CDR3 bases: TGCAGCGGAGACAGGGGAAATGAAGCTTTCTTT.

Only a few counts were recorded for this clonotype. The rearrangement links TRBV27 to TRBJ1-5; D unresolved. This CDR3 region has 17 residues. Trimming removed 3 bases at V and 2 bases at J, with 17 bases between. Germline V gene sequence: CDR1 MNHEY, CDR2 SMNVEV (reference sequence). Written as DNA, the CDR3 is TGTGCCAGCAGTTTGGGCCGACAAGGTGGCGGCAATCAGCCCCAGCATTTT. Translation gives CASSLGRQGGGNQPQHF.

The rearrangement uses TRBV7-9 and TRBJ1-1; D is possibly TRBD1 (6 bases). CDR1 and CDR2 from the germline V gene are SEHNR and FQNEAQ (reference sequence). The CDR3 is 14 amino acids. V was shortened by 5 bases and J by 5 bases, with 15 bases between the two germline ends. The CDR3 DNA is TGTGCCAGCAGCCCCCCGGGGGGCCAAACTGAAGCTTTCTTT. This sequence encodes CASSPPGGQTEAFF.